This T cell receptor beta chain was captured in a study of T cells in Graves' hyperthyroidism and ophthalmopathy. Regarding the study as a whole: Blood held most thyroid clonotypes expanded above 0.001 frequency.

This clonotype was seen repeatedly, ten times or more. The target antigen is unknown. Template material for amplifying TCR beta CDR3 regions consisted of RNA transcripts. Researchers ran a first-round RT-PCR on the TCR CDR3 using the HTBI primer set. From the multiplex PCR reads, TCRdb called clonotypes with MiXCR, one entry per CDR3 protein. Counted here are 550,000 to 700,000 distinct CDR3 sequences, just over 45% occurring once; the ten biggest clones make up roughly 19%. Looked up from germline, CDR1 is SGHAT and CDR2 is FQNNGV. This CDR3 has 13 residues. Trimming removed 7 bases from V and 6 bases from J, with 12 bases in between.

Sequenced material: peripheral blood or thyroid tissue (not recorded which). The chain couples TRBV11-2 to TRBJ2-2; D not resolved. This clonotype was sampled from an adult woman with Graves' disease, either hyperthyroidism or ophthalmopathy (not recorded which). CDR3 DNA sequence: TGTGCCAGCAAGTTTTCCGGTCCCGGGGAGCTGTTTTTT. Translated, it gives CASKFSGPGELFF.